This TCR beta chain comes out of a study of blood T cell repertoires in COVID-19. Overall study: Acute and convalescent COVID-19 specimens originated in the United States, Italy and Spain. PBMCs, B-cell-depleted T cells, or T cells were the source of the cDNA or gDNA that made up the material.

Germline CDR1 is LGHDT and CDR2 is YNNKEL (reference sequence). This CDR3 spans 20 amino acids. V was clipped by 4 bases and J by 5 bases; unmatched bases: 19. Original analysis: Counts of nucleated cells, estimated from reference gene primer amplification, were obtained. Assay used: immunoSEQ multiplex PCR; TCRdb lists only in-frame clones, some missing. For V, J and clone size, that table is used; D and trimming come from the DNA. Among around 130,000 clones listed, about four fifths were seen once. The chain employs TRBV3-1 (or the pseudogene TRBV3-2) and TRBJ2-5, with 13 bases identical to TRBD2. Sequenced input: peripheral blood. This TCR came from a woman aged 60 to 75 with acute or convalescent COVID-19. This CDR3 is CASSPRIDFSGLAGRETQYF. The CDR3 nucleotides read TGTGCCAGCAGCCCAAGAATAGACTTTTCGGGACTAGCGGGGAGGGAGACCCAGTACTTC.